One and the same sample provided the 15 T cell receptor beta chains below, sequenced in a study of beta chain features in type 1 diabetes. The entirety of the isolated RNA underwent reverse transcription, so expressed TCRB transcripts were sequenced. TCRdb's table, derived via immunoSEQ multiplex PCR, lists solely in-frame clones and lacks some. The sample gives roughly 380,000 clones, around 20% of which show up once; approximately 0.041% is in the top ten. The sequenced sample consisted of naive CD4+ T cells from blood. The receptors stem from a woman under 30 in good health.

This chain joins TRBV30 and TRBJ1-2; 9 bases align to TRBD1. The trim removed 2 bases at V and 5 bases at J, leaving 3 bases unmatched. Germline V gene data show CDR1 as GTSNPN and CDR2 as SVGIG (reference sequence). The CDR3 length is 13 residues. The CDR3 bases are TGTGCCTGGAGTACGGACAGGGGTTATGGCTACACCTTC. Translated, it gives CAWSTDRGYGYTF. Filled out from reference TRBV30 and TRBJ1-2, the complete variable domain reads SQTIHQWPATLVQPVGSPLSLECTVEGTSNPNLYWYRQAAGRGLQLLFYSVGIGQISSEVPQNLSASRPQDRQFILSSKKLLLSDSGFYLCAWSTDRGYGYTFGSGTRLTVV.

The gene calls are TRBV5-1 and TRBJ2-5; 12 positions match TRBD2. This CDR3 spans 16 amino acids. Trimming took 2 bases from V and 4 from J; bases not matched to a gene: 6. The germline CDR1 and CDR2 sequences are SGHRS and YFSETQ. CDR3 in amino acids: CASSFGLAGKGETQYF. The DNA of the CDR3 is TGCGCCAGCAGCTTCGGACTAGCGGGAAAGGGAGAGACCCAGTACTTC.

This clone was detected a few times. The chain carries TRBV9 and TRBJ2-7; 8 bases are shared with TRBD2. V shed 4 bases and J 5 bases; nucleotides not matched to a gene: 8. The CDR3 sequence is 14 residues long. Germline CDR1 reads SGDLS; CDR2 reads YYNGEE. As DNA, the CDR3 is TGTGCCAGCAGCCCCGGGAGGGGGAACCACGAGCAGTACTTC. This translates into CASSPGRGNHEQYF.

The rearrangement uses TRBV7-2 and TRBJ2-7; unclear D gene. CDR3 length equals 15 residues. Deletions cut 4 bases from V and 0 bases from J, with 13 bases between. Looked up from germline, CDR1 is SGHTA and CDR2 is FQGNSA. CDR3: CASSSPGPRSYEQYF. The CDR3 DNA reads TGTGCCAGCAGCTCCCCAGGCCCCCGCTCCTACGAGCAGTACTTC. The whole variable domain, filled in from reference TRBV7-2 and TRBJ2-7, reads GAGVSQSPSNKVTEKGKDVELRCDPISGHTALYWYRQSLGQGLEFLIYFQGNSAPDKSGLPSDRFSAERTGGSVSTLTIQRTQQEDSAVYLCASSSPGPRSYEQYFGPGTRLTVT.

This clone has just a few counts. The J gene is TRBJ1-5, the V gene TRBV30; 7 bases align to TRBD1. CDR1 and CDR2 (germline): GTSNPN, SVGIG (reference sequence). Losses at the gene ends were 3 bases for V and 4 bases for J; bases not matched to a gene: 6. The CDR3 extends over 14 amino acids. The CDR3 sequence: CAWSTGVRNQPQHF. CDR3 DNA sequence: TGTGCCTGGAGCACAGGGGTGAGGAATCAGCCCCAGCATTTT.

The chain combines TRBV5-6 with TRBJ1-5; D uncertain. The CDR3 has 13 amino acids. Germline V gene lookup returns CDR1 SGHDT and CDR2 YYEEEE. The V end lost 4 bases, the J end lost 10 bases, and 15 bases lay between the germline ends. The CDR3 coding sequence is TGTGCCAGCAGCCTCCGCGGAGAGCGACCCCAGCATTTT. The encoded protein is CASSLRGERPQHF.

This clone was seen a few times. The V and J genes are TRBV5-1 and TRBJ1-2; D is perhaps TRBD1 (6 bases). Deletions cut 1 base from V and 8 bases from J, with 12 bases between. The CDR3 totals 13 residues. Germline loops: CDR1 SGHRS, CDR2 YFSETQ. CDR3 sequence: CASSLTGTGGYTF. CDR3 bases: TGCGCCAGCAGCTTGACAGGGACGGGGGGCTACACCTTC.

This chain links TRBV6-1 with TRBJ1-1; the D is unclear. The germline V gene encodes CDR1 MNHNS and CDR2 SASEGT. V was pared by 8 bases and J by 3 bases, with 13 bases between. The CDR3 is 13 residues long. The CDR3 region is CASFRTQDTEAFF. DNA of the CDR3: TGTGCCAGCTTCCGAACCCAGGACACTGAAGCTTTCTTT.

Only a few counts were recorded for this clone. V and J are TRBV30 and TRBJ2-5; the match to TRBD1 covers 9 bases. Germline lookup yields CDR1 GTSNPN and CDR2 SVGIG (reference sequence). J gave up 6 bases and V 2 bases, and 7 bases lay outside the gene matches. This CDR3 spans 14 amino acids. CDR3 amino acids: CAWSPTGGLKTQYF. The DNA for the CDR3 is TGTGCCTGGAGTCCCACAGGGGGCTTAAAGACCCAGTACTTC.

The gene calls are TRBV5-1 and TRBJ1-2; tentatively, D is TRBD1 (5 bases). This CDR3 comprises 12 residues. Germline assignment: CDR1 SGHRS and CDR2 YFSETQ. The V and J ends lost 3 bases and 7 bases respectively, with 10 bases between them. CDR3 sequence: CASSSDGGGYTF. The DNA of the CDR3 is TGCGCCAGCAGCTCGGACGGGGGTGGCTACACCTTC.

This rearrangement joins TRBV5-1 to TRBJ2-1; tentatively, D is TRBD2 (6 bases). The CDR3 contains 13 residues. V was trimmed by 4 bases and J by 5 bases, leaving 10 bases between them. Germline V lookup: CDR1 SGHRS, CDR2 YFSETQ. CDR3 nucleotides: TGCGCCAGCAGCACCGTAGCGGACAATGAGCAGTTCTTC. It encodes CASSTVADNEQFF. The full variable domain, its missing parts supplied by reference TRBV5-1 and TRBJ2-1, is KAGVTQTPRYLIKTRGQQVTLSCSPISGHRSVSWYQQTPGQGLQFLFEYFSETQRNKGNFPGRFSGRQFSNSRSEMNVSTLELGDSALYLCASSTVADNEQFFGPGTRLTVL.

The V call is TRBV9, the J call TRBJ1-2, with D perhaps TRBD1 (6 bases). The CDR3 consists of 17 residues. CDR1 and CDR2 (germline): SGDLS, YYNGEE. V lost 0 bases to trimming and J lost 8 bases, with 23 bases between them. The DNA for the CDR3 is TGTGCCAGCAGCGTAGAACCCGGGGACATCTCTCTGGGCGGCTACACCTTC. This codes for CASSVEPGDISLGGYTF.

The sample holds a few counts of this clone. The chain is built from TRBV13 and TRBJ2-7; 7 nucleotides line up with TRBD2. CDR1 is PRHDT, CDR2 FYEKMQ, per germline (reference sequence). The CDR3 is 13 amino acids. Trimming at V came to 3 bases and at J to 3 bases, leaving 2 bases not matched to a gene. The CDR3 nucleotides read TGTGCCAGCAGCTTGGGAGGGGACTACGAGCAGTACTTC. Translation gives CASSLGGDYEQYF.

The genes are TRBV9 and TRBJ1-1; TRBD1 matches 7 bases. Unmatched junction bases numbered 6, after V lost 3 bases and J lost 7 bases. This CDR3 spans 13 amino acids. Germline CDR1 is SGDLS and CDR2 is YYNGEE. In DNA form, the CDR3 reads TGTGCCAGCAGCGGCAGCGGACAGGATGAAGCTTTCTTT. It encodes CASSGSGQDEAFF.

The chain carries TRBV18 and TRBJ1-1, with D maybe TRBD1 (5 bases). Germline CDR1 KGHSH, CDR2 LQKENI. This CDR3 is 12 amino acids long. Deletions cut 2 bases from V and 8 bases from J, with 9 bases between. The CDR3 region is CASSPTAGEAFF. In DNA form, the CDR3 reads TGTGCCAGCTCACCAACCGCAGGGGAAGCTTTCTTT. The full variable domain, completed using reference TRBV18 and TRBJ1-1, is NAGVMQNPRHLVRRRGQEARLRCSPMKGHSHVYWYRQLPEEGLKFMVYLQKENIIDESGMPKERFSAEFPKEGPSILRIQQVVRGDSAAYFCASSPTAGEAFFGQGTRLTVV.